The clone carrying this T cell receptor (beta chain) has only a few counts. Isolated RNA was reverse transcribed in full, so expressed TCRB transcripts were sequenced. Measured with immunoSEQ multiplex PCR; TCRdb has only the in-frame clones, and not every one. The sample lists over 120,000 clones; 8.5% to 12% were seen once. This specimen comes from a study of beta chain features in type 1 diabetes. The CDR3 is 16 amino acids. Germline V lookup: CDR1 LNHDA, CDR2 SQIVND (reference sequence). V lost 4 bases, J lost 0 bases, and 12 bases lay in between. The rearrangement joins TRBV19 to TRBJ2-2; D is possibly TRBD2 (6 bases). The specimen was naive CD4+ T cells from blood. The source of this sequence is a man aged 18 to 30 in good health. CDR3 sequence reads: CASSTPTRSNTGELFF. The CDR3 nucleotides read TGTGCCAGTAGTACTCCGACTAGATCGAACACCGGGGAGCTGTTTTTT.